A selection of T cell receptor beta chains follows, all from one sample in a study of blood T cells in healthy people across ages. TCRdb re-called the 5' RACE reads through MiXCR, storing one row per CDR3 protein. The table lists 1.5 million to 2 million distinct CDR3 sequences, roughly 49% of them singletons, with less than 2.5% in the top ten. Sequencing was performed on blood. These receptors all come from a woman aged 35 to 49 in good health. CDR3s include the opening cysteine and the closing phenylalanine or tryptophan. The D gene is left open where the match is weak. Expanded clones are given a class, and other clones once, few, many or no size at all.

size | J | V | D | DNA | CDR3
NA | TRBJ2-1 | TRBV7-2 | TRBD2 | TGTGCCAGCAGCTACGAGCGGGGGGCGCGGAATGAGCAGTTCTTC | CASSYERGARNEQFF
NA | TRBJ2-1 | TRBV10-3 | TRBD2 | TGTGCCATCAGCAGGACTAGCGGTAACAATGAGCAGTTCTTC | CAISRTSGNNEQFF
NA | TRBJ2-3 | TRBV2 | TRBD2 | TGTGCCAGCACCGAGACTAGCGGGGACACAGATACGCAGTATTTT | CASTETSGDTDTQYF
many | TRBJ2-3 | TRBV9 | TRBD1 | TGTGCCAGCAGCCCTTGGACAGGGGGCACAGATACGCAGTATTTT | CASSPWTGGTDTQYF
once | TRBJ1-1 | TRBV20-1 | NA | TGCAGTGCCGTGGGGGTACCCTTGGAAACTGAAGCTTTCTTT | CSAVGVPLETEAFF
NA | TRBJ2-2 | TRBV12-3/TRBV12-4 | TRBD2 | TGTGCCAGCAGTTTAGCAGGGACTAGCGGACACACCGGGGAGCTGTTTTTT | CASSLAGTSGHTGELFF
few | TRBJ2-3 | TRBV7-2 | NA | TGTGCCAGCAGCCGGATCGGGGGTACGCAGTATTTT | CASSRIGGTQYF
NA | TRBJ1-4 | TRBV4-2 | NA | TGTGCCAGCAGCCAAGAGAGAGTCAGGGGAGGAGAAAAACTGTTTTTT | CASSQERVRGGEKLFF
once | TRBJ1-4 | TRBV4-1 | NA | TGCGCCAGCAGCCTGGTACAGGGTGACTCCGAAAAACTGTTTTTT | CASSLVQGDSEKLFF
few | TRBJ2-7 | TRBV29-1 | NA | TGCAGCGTTTGGGGGGCGAGCGAGCAGTACTTC | CSVWGASEQYF
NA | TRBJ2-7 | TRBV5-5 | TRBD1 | TGTGCCAGCAGCCCGGGCCCCGGGACAGGGGATCTGTACGAGCAGTACTTC | CASSPGPGTGDLYEQYF
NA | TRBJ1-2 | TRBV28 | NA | TGTGCCAGCAGTTTATCGGCGGGGGCCTACACCTTC | CASSLSAGAYTF
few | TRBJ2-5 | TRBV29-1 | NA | TGCAGCGCTCAGGACGGACCGAGGGAGACCCAGTACTTC | CSAQDGPRETQYF
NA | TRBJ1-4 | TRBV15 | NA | TGTGCCACCAGCAGAGATAACGGGGCCAATGAAAAACTGTTTTTT | CATSRDNGANEKLFF
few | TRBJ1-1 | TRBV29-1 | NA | TGCAGCGTTGGTATGGGCACTGAAGCTTTCTTT | CSVGMGTEAFF
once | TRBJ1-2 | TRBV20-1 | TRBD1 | TGCAGTGCTAGAGAACCCAACAGGGGGGACTATGGCTACACCTTC | CSAREPNRGDYGYTF
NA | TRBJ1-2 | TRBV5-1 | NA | TGCGCCAGCACCTACGACGGGAACTATGGCTACACCTTC | CASTYDGNYGYTF
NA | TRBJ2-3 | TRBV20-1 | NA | TGCAGTGCTAGGGTTGACAGCACTGGCACAGATACGCAGTATTTT | CSARVDSTGTDTQYF
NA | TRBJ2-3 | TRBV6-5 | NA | TGTGCCAGCAGTCCAACCCCTGCCACGCAGTATTTT | CASSPTPATQYF